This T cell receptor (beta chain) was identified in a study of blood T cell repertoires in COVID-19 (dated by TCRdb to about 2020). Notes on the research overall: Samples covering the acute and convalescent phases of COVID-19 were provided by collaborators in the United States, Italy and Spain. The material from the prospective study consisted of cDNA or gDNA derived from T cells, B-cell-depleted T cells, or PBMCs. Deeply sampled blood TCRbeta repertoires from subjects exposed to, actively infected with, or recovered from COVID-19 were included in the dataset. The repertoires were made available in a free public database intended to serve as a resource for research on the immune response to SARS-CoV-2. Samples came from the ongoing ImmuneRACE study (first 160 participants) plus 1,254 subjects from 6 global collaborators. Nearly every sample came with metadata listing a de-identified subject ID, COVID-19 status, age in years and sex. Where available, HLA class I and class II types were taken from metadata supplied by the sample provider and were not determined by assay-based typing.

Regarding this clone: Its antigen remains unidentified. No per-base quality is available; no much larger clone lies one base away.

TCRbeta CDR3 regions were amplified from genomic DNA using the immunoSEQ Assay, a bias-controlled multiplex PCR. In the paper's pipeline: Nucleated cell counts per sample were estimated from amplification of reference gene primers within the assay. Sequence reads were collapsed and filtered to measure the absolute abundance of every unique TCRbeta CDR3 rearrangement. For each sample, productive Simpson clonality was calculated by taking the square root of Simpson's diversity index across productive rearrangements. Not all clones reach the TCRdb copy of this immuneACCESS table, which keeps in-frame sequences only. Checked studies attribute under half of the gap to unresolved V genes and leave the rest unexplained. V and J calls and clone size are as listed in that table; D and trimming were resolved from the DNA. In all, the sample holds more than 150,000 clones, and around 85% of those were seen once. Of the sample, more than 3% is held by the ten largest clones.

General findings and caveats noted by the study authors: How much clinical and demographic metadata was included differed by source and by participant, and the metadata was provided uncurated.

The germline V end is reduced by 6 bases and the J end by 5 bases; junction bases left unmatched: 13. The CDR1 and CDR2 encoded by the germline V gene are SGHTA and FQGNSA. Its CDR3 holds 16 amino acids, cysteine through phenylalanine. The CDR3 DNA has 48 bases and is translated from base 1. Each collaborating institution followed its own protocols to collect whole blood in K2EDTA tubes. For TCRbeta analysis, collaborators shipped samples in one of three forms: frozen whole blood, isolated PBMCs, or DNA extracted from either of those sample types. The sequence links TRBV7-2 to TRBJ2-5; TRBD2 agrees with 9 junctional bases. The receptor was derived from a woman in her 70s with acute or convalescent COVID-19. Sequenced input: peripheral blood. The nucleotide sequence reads TGTGCCAGCAGTCCTGCCGGGACTAGCAGCAGGGAGACCCAGTACTTC. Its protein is CASSPAGTSSRETQYF.